This T cell receptor (beta chain) comes out of a study of T cell changes during pregnancy in multiple sclerosis. Clones were read by immunoSEQ multiplex PCR, and TCRdb kept only the in-frame ones, dropping some. The table shows approximately 35,000 clones, with approximately 89% occurring only once. The sample consisted of CD4+ T cells from peripheral blood mononuclear cells, taken after pregnancy. The sequence was collected from a female donor in good health, enrolled as a control in a pregnancy study.

The CDR3 spells CASSSYTGELFF. The CDR3 DNA reads as TGTGCCAGCAGCTCCTACACCGGGGAGCTGTTTTTT. The chain is built from TRBV11-3 and TRBJ2-2; no firm D call. This CDR3 is 12 amino acids long. CDR1 and CDR2 (germline): SGHNT, YENEEA. Trimming pared 4 bases from V and 3 bases from J, leaving 3 bases between.